Presented here are 26 T cell receptor beta chains from one specimen sequenced in a study of identical twins. TCRdb re-derived calls from the 5' RACE reads in MiXCR, one entry per CDR3 protein. The table records approximately 280,000 distinct CDR3 sequences, under 9% of them present only once. These data were also reused for a study on yellow fever vaccine responses in identical twins.

The sample was memory (CD45RO+) T cells sorted from blood. Receptor source: a woman between 18 and 30 years old in good health.

This clonotype showed up just a few times. CDR3 region: CSAADSYPNYGYTF. The CDR3, as DNA: TGCAGTGCGGCCGACAGTTATCCCAACTATGGCTACACCTTC. V is TRBV20-1 and J is TRBJ1-2, with D perhaps TRBD1 (5 bases). Germline V lookup: CDR1 DFQATT, CDR2 SNEGSKA (reference sequence). V lost 6 bases and J lost 2, with 16 bases in between. CDR3 length: 14 amino acids.

This clonotype was counted at least ten times. The genes are TRBV19 and TRBJ2-3, with TRBD2 matching over 9 bases. The germline V gene encodes CDR1 LNHDA and CDR2 SQIVND (reference sequence). The CDR3 is 12 amino acids. V shed 7 bases, J shed 6 bases, and the junction held 2 bases outside the gene matches. The CDR3: CASTAGGDTQYF. For the CDR3, the DNA is TGTGCCAGTACGGCGGGAGGGGATACGCAGTATTTT.

The genes are TRBV12-3 or TRBV12-4 and TRBJ2-3; 7 bases align to TRBD1. This CDR3 is built from 15 residues. V gave up 5 bases and J gave up 2 bases; unmatched junction bases: 7. CDR3 in DNA: TGTGCCAGCAGTACGAACAGGGGAACCACAGATACGCAGTATTTT. It encodes CASSTNRGTTDTQYF.

This chain joins TRBV18 and TRBJ2-1; TRBD1 agrees at 8 bases. This CDR3 is 16 amino acids long. Unmatched junction bases numbered 8, after V lost 3 bases and J lost 4 bases. Per germline, CDR1 KGHSH and CDR2 LQKENI. The chain's CDR3 is CASSPFRTGSYNEQFF. The DNA of the CDR3 is TGTGCCAGCTCACCGTTCCGGACAGGGTCATACAATGAGCAGTTCTTC.

This clonotype has a handful of counts. In DNA form, the CDR3 reads TGTGCCAGCACCGACAGGGGATCGAGCGAAGAGACCCAGTACTTC. This translates into CASTDRGSSEETQYF. The chain has TRBV27 and TRBJ2-5, with TRBD1 identical over 8 bases. Unmatched junction bases numbered 10, after V lost 7 bases and J lost 3 bases. The germline CDR1 and CDR2 sequences are MNHEY and SMNVEV (reference sequence). The CDR3 consists of 15 residues.

The rearrangement uses TRBV9 and TRBJ2-1; 7 bases line up with TRBD2. CDR3 length: 16 amino acids. V lost 0 bases to trimming and J lost 8 bases; unmatched junction nucleotides: 11. The germline V gene encodes CDR1 SGDLS and CDR2 YYNGEE. The CDR3 DNA reads as TGTGCCAGCAGCGTAGAAGGCGGGAGAAATATATATGAGCAGTTCTTC. This translates into CASSVEGGRNIYEQFF.

This clonotype occurred many times. V gene TRBV14 combines with J gene TRBJ2-6; D unclear. The germline V gene encodes CDR1 SGHDN and CDR2 FVKESK. V was clipped by 1 base and J by 8 bases, with 9 bases between them. The CDR3 totals 14 residues. The CDR3 sequence is CASSQVRSTNVLTF. The CDR3 bases are TGTGCCAGCAGCCAAGTTAGGTCAACCAACGTCCTGACTTTC.

This clonotype was observed at least ten times. The chain joins TRBV12-3 or TRBV12-4 to TRBJ2-1, with TRBD2 as a possible D gene (6 bases). This CDR3 region has 15 residues. V lost 6 bases, J lost 2 bases, and 14 bases lay in between. Written as DNA, the CDR3 is TGTGCCAGCAGCCCACTAGCTAGACCCTACAATGAGCAGTTCTTC. Translating it yields CASSPLARPYNEQFF.

In its sample, this clonotype was seen many times. The CDR3 loop reads CASSPGQGPSETQYF. The CDR3 DNA reads TGTGCCAGCAGCCCGGGACAGGGACCATCAGAGACCCAGTACTTC. The chain uses TRBV7-9 and TRBJ2-5; TRBD1 matches at 9 bases. The CDR3 covers 15 residues. The germline gives CDR1 SEHNR, CDR2 FQNEAQ (reference sequence). J was trimmed by 4 bases and V by 5 bases; bases with no gene match: 8.

The chain links TRBV5-6 to TRBJ1-2; 7 nucleotides line up with TRBD1. After removal of 2 bases from V and 7 bases from J, the junction contained 14 bases not matched to a gene. CDR1 and CDR2 (germline): SGHDT, YYEEEE. The CDR3 runs 16 residues. The CDR3: CASSLRQGVPRGGYTF. The CDR3 DNA reads TGTGCCAGCAGCTTACGGCAGGGGGTTCCCCGCGGTGGCTACACCTTC. Combining the CDR3 with reference TRBV5-6 and TRBJ1-2 gives the whole variable domain DAGVTQSPTHLIKTRGQQVTLRCSPKSGHDTVSWYQQALGQGPQFIFQYYEEEERQRGNFPDRFSGHQFPNYSSELNVNALLLGDSALYLCASSLRQGVPRGGYTFGSGTRLTVV.

A few counts support this clonotype. The CDR3 here is CASSKNGGDEQYV. DNA of the CDR3: TGTGCCAGCAGCAAAAATGGCGGCGACGAGCAGTACGTC. The chain carries TRBV21-1 and TRBJ2-7. TRBV21-1 counts as a pseudogene. This CDR3 comprises 13 residues.

V and J are TRBV11-2 and TRBJ2-1, with 9 positions matching TRBD2. The CDR3 totals 17 residues. Germline CDR1 SGHAT, CDR2 FQNNGV. The V gene end was trimmed by 5 bases and the J gene end by 5 bases; junction bases not matched to a gene: 13. This chain's CDR3 is CASSPTGLALLHNEQFF. In nucleotides, the CDR3 is TGTGCCAGCAGCCCGACGGGACTAGCTTTACTTCACAATGAGCAGTTCTTC.

The chain uses TRBV19 and TRBJ2-3; 9 nucleotides line up with TRBD2. There are 16 residues in the CDR3. Germline CDR1 is LNHDA and CDR2 is SQIVND (reference sequence). J lost 4 bases, V lost 7 bases, and 12 bases had no gene match. Written as DNA, the CDR3 is TGTGCCAGTACCCCAGCCGCGGGGGGGTATGCAGATACGCAGTATTTT. It yields the protein CASTPAAGGYADTQYF.

In this sample, this clonotype turned up once. V and J are TRBV2 and TRBJ2-3; no firm D call. The V gene's germline CDR1 is SNHLY and CDR2 FYNNEI. Trimming shortened V by 2 bases and J by 0 bases, and 9 bases separated the two germline ends. This CDR3 has 15 residues. This CDR3 reads CASSEMSASTDTQYF. The CDR3 nucleotides read TGTGCCAGCAGTGAAATGTCAGCTAGCACAGATACGCAGTATTTT.

This clonotype has a count of ten or more. The chain has TRBV20-1 and TRBJ1-5; 8 bases line up with TRBD1. The J segment lost 12 bases and the V segment lost 3 bases, leaving 10 bases of the junction unmatched. CDR3 size: 13 residues. Germline CDR1 DFQATT, CDR2 SNEGSKA (reference sequence). The CDR3 loop is CSARDLTGELQHF. The CDR3 DNA follows: TGCAGTGCTAGGGATTTGACAGGGGAGCTCCAGCATTTT.

In this sample, this clonotype turned up a few times. The chain has TRBV20-1 and TRBJ2-2; 10 bases align to TRBD2. Germline V CDR1 and CDR2: DFQATT, SNEGSKA (reference sequence). CDR3 length equals 19 residues. The V gene end was trimmed by 0 bases and the J gene end by 6 bases; junction bases not matched to a gene: 16. CDR3 protein: CSARDLIAGGLYTPGELFF. The CDR3 bases are TGCAGTGCTAGAGATCTGATAGCGGGGGGACTATACACTCCCGGGGAGCTGTTTTTT.

This chain links TRBV15 with TRBJ2-5; 8 bases are shared with TRBD2. After removal of 1 base from V and 5 bases from J, the junction contained 9 bases not matched to a gene. Germline CDR1 LNHNV, CDR2 YYDKDF (reference sequence). The CDR3 extends over 16 amino acids. In DNA form, the CDR3 reads TGTGCCACCAGCAGAGGCGATCGGGGGGGCGAGGAGACCCAGTACTTC. Its translation: CATSRGDRGGEETQYF.

This clonotype was seen a handful of times. This rearrangement joins TRBV6-1 to TRBJ1-6; weak D call: TRBD1 (6 bases). The CDR3 has 14 residues. The germline V gene has CDR1 MNHNS and CDR2 SASEGT. Trimming cost V 5 bases and J 5 bases, with 10 bases left between them. The CDR3 DNA is TGTGCCAGCAGTAGAGACAGGAATAATTCACCCCTCCACTTT. It translates to CASSRDRNNSPLHF.

This rearrangement joins TRBV7-2 to TRBJ1-5; the match to TRBD1 covers 7 bases. Germline loops: CDR1 SGHTA, CDR2 FQGNSA. V was clipped by 5 bases and J by 8 bases; unmatched bases: 6. CDR3 length: 13 residues. The CDR3 coding sequence is TGTGCCAGCAGCCTTACAGGGGCTGAGCCCCAGCATTTT. The encoded protein is CASSLTGAEPQHF.

The J gene is TRBJ2-5, the V gene TRBV11-3, with D tentatively TRBD1 (6 bases). V shed 5 bases and J shed 2 bases, with 12 bases lying between them. The germline V gene encodes CDR1 SGHNT and CDR2 YENEEA. The CDR3 loop spans 14 amino acids. The CDR3 here is CASSPGQTQETQYF. CDR3 DNA: TGTGCCAGCAGCCCAGGACAGACACAAGAGACCCAGTACTTC.

This chain joins TRBV2 and TRBJ2-1, with a weak D call TRBD2 (5 bases). Germline values: CDR1 SNHLY, CDR2 FYNNEI. The V end lost 3 bases, the J end lost 3 bases, and 9 bases lay between the germline ends. This CDR3 is built from 14 residues. This CDR3 is CASSEDSNYNEQFF. The CDR3 DNA reads TGTGCCAGCAGTGAGGACTCCAACTACAATGAGCAGTTCTTC.

This chain uses TRBV7-6 with TRBJ2-2; 8 positions match TRBD2. CDR3 length: 15 amino acids. Germline V gives CDR1 SGHVS, CDR2 FNYEAQ. After removal of 5 bases from V and 5 bases from J, the junction contained 7 bases not matched to a gene. CDR3 nucleotides: TGTGCCAGCAGCGAAAATAGCGGGGCAACCGGGGAGCTGTTTTTT. Translated: CASSENSGATGELFF.

The chain couples TRBV11-2 to TRBJ1-6; 7 nucleotides line up with TRBD1. The CDR3 extends over 15 amino acids. Germline loops: CDR1 SGHAT, CDR2 FQNNGV. Unmatched junction bases numbered 7, after V lost 1 base and J lost 10 bases. DNA for the CDR3: TGTGCCAGCAGCTTAGGGGTAGGGGGCATATCACCCCTCCACTTT. Translation: CASSLGVGGISPLHF.

This clonotype was observed at least ten times. This chain links TRBV12-3 or TRBV12-4 with TRBJ2-1; the match to TRBD1 covers 8 bases. The CDR3 runs 14 residues. V dropped 7 bases and J dropped 10; count of bases not matched to a gene: 12. The CDR3 reads CASTFITGGKEQFF. The CDR3 bases are TGTGCCAGCACCTTCATTACAGGGGGAAAAGAGCAGTTCTTC.

V and J are TRBV20-1 and TRBJ1-4; tentatively, D is TRBD1 (6 bases). The germline V gene encodes CDR1 DFQATT and CDR2 SNEGSKA (reference sequence). The ends were cut back, 0 bases at V and 7 bases at J, with 12 bases in the middle. The CDR3 is made up of 14 amino acids. CDR3 bases: TGCAGTGCTAGAGATTTGGGGGCGCGTGAAAAACTGTTTTTT. Its translation is CSARDLGAREKLFF.

The sample holds many counts of this clonotype. The chain is built from TRBV10-3 and TRBJ2-1, with a weak D call TRBD2 (5 bases). V gave up 7 bases and J gave up 3 bases, with 16 bases separating them. The CDR3 sequence is 15 residues long. The germline CDR1 and CDR2 sequences are ENHRY and SYGVKD. CDR3 sequence reads: CAIKPEALFYNEQFF. The CDR3 nucleotides are TGTGCCATCAAACCGGAGGCCCTTTTCTACAATGAGCAGTTCTTC.